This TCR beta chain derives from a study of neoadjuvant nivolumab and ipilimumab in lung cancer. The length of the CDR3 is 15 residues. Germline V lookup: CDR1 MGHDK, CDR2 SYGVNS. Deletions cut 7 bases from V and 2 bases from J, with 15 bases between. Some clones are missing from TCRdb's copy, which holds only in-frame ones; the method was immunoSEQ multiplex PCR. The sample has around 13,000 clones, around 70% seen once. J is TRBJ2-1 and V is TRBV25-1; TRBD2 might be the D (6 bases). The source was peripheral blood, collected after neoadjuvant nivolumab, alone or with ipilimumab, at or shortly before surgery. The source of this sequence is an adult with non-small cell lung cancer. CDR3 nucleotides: TGTGCCAGCATTCCCCGGGGGTCGGCCTACAATGAGCAGTTCTTC. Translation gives CASIPRGSAYNEQFF.